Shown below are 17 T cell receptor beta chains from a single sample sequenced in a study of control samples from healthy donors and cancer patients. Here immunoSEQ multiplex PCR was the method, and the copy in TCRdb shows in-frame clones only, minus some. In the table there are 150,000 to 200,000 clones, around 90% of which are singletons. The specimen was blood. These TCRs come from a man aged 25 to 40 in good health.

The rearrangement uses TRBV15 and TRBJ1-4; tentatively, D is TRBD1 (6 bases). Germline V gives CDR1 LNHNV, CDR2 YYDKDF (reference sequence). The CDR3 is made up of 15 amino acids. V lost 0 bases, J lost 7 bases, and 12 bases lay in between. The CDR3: CATSRDTQGSEKLFF. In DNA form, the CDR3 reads TGTGCCACCAGCAGAGATACCCAGGGGAGTGAAAAACTGTTTTTT. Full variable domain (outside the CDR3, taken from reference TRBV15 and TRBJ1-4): DAMVIQNPRYQVTQFGKPVTLSCSQTLNHNVMYWYQQKSSQAPKLLFHYYDKDFNNEADTPDNFQSRRPNTSFCFLDIRSPGLGDTAMYLCATSRDTQGSEKLFFGSGTQLSVL.

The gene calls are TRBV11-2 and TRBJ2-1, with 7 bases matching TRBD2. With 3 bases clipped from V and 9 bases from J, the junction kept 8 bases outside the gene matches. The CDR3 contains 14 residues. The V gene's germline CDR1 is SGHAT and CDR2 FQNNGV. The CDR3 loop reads CASSLSGGRSEQFF. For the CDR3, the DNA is TGTGCCAGCAGCTTGTCCGGCGGGAGAAGTGAGCAGTTCTTC.

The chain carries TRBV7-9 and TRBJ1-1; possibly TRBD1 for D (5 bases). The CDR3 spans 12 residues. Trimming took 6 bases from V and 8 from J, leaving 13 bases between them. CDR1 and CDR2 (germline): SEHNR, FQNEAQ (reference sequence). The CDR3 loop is CASSYRGQEAFF. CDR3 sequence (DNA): TGTGCCAGCAGTTATCGGGGCCAAGAAGCTTTCTTT.

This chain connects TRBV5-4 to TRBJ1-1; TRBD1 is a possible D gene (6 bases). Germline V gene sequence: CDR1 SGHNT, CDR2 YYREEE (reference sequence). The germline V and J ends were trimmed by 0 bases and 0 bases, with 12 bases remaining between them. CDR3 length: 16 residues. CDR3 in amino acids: CASSLDRTVMNTEAFF. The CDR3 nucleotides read TGTGCCAGCAGCTTGGACAGGACAGTAATGAACACTGAAGCTTTCTTT.

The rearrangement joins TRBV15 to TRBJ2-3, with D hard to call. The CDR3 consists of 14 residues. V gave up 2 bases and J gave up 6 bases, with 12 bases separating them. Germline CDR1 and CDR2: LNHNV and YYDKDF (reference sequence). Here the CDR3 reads CATSRSKVADTQYF. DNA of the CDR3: TGTGCCACCAGCAGAAGCAAGGTCGCTGATACGCAGTATTTT.

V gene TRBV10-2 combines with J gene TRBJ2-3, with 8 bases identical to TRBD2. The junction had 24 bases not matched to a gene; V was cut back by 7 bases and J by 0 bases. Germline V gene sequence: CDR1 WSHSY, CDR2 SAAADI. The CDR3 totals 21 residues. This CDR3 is CASIPRDGIFPGLDSTDTQYF. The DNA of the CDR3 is TGCGCCAGCATTCCCCGGGACGGTATTTTTCCGGGACTAGACAGCACAGATACGCAGTATTTT.

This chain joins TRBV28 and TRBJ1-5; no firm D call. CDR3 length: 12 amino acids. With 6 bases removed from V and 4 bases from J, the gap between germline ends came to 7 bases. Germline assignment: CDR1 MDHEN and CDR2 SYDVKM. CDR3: CASRGGNQPQHF. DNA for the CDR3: TGTGCCAGCAGGGGAGGGAATCAGCCCCAGCATTTT.

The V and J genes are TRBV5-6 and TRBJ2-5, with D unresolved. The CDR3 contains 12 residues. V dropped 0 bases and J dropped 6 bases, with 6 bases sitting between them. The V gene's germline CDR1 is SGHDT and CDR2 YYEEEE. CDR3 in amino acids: CASSLGGKTQYF. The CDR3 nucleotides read TGTGCCAGCAGCTTGGGGGGAAAGACCCAGTACTTC.

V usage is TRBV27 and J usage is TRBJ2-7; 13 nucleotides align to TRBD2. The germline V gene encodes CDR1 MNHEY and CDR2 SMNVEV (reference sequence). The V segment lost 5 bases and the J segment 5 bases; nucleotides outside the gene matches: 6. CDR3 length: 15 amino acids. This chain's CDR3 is CASSILAGGPNEQYF. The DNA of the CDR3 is TGTGCCAGCAGTATACTAGCGGGGGGGCCCAACGAGCAGTACTTC.

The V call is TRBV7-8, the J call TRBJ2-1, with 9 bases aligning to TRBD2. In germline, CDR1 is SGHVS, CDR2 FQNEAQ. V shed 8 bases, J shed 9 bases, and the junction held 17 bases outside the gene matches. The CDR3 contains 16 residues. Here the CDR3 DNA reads TGTGCCAGCGAGGCTCCAAGAGGCGGGAGGGATAGTGAGCAGTTCTTC. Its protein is CASEAPRGGRDSEQFF.

The CDR3 loop reads CASSFLQGTVYNSYEQYF. The CDR3, as DNA: TGTGCCAGCAGTTTCCTTCAAGGGACAGTTTACAACTCCTACGAGCAGTACTTC. The chain links TRBV28 to TRBJ2-7; 7 nucleotides align to TRBD1. Germline V lookup: CDR1 MDHEN, CDR2 SYDVKM. V was pared by 3 bases and J by 0 bases, with 14 bases of the junction left unmatched. The CDR3 is 18 residues long.

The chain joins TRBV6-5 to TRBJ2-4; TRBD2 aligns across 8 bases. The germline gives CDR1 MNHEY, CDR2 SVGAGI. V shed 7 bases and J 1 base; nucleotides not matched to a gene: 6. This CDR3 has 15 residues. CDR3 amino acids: CASIGGVLAKNIQYF. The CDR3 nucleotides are TGTGCCAGCATCGGGGGGGTTCTGGCCAAAAACATTCAGTACTTC.

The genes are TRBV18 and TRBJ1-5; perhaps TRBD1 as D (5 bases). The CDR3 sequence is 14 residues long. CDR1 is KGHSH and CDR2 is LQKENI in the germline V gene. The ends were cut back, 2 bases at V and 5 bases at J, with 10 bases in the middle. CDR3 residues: CASSPGRGDQPQHF. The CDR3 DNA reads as TGTGCCAGCTCACCAGGGAGGGGAGATCAGCCCCAGCATTTT.

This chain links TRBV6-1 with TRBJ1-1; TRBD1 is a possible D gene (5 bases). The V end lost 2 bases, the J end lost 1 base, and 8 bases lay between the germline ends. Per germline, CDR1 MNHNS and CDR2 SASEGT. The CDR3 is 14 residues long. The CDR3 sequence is CASSEHTGNTEAFF. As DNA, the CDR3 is TGTGCCAGCAGTGAACATACAGGGAACACTGAAGCTTTCTTT.

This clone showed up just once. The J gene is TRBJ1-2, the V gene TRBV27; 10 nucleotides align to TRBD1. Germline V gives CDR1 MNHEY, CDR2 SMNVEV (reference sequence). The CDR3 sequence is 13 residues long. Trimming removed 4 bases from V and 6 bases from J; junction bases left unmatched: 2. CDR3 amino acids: CASSWTGGDGYTF. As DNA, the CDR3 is TGTGCCAGCAGTTGGACAGGGGGGGATGGCTACACCTTC.

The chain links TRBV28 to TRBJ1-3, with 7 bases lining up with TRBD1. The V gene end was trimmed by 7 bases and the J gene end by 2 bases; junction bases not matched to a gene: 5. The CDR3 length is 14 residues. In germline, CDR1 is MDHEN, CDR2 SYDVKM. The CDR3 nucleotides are TGTGCCAGCAACCTTAGGGGGCCTGGAAACACCATATATTTT. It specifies CASNLRGPGNTIYF.

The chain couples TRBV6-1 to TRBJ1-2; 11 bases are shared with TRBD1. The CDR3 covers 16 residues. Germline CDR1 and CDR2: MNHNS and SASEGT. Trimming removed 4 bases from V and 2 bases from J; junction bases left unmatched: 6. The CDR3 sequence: CASSGRTGGLNYGYTF. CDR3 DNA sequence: TGTGCCAGCAGTGGGCGGACAGGGGGCTTAAACTATGGCTACACCTTC.